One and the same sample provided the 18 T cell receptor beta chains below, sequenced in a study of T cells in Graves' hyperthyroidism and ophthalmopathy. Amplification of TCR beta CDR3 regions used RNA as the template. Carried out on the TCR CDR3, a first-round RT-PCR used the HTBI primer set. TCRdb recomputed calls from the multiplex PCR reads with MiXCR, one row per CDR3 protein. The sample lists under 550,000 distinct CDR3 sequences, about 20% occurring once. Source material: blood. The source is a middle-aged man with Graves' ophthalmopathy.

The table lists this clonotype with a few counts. This CDR3 reads CASILGGGTGLYEQYF. For the CDR3, the DNA is TGTGCCAGCATCCTGGGCGGGGGGACAGGGTTATACGAGCAGTACTTC. This rearrangement joins TRBV28 to TRBJ2-7; the D gene is possibly TRBD1 (9 bases). The CDR3 is 16 amino acids. Between the trimmed V and J ends, which lost 7 bases and 4 bases, there was a span of 23 bases. Germline assignment: CDR1 MDHEN and CDR2 SYDVKM.

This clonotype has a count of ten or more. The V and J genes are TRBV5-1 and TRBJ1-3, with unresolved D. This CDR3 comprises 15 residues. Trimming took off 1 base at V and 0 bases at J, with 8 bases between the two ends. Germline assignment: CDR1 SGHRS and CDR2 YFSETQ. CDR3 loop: CASSLQESSGNTIYF. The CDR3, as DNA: TGCGCCAGCAGCTTGCAAGAGAGCTCTGGAAACACCATATATTTT.

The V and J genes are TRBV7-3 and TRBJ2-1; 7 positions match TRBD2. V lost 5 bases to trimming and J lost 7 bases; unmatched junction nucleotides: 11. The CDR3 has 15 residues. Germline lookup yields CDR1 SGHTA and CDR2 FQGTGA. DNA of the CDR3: TGTGCCAGCAGCCCCGGGAGGTCTCGAGGGAATGAGCAGTTCTTC. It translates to CASSPGRSRGNEQFF.

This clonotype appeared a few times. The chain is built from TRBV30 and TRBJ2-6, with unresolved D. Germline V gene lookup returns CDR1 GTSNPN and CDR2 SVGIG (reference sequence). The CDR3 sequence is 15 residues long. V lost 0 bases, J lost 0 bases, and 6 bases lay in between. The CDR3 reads CAWSVESSGANVLTF. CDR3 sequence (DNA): TGTGCCTGGAGTGTAGAGAGCTCTGGGGCCAACGTCCTGACTTTC. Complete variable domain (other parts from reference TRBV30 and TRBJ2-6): SQTIHQWPATLVQPVGSPLSLECTVEGTSNPNLYWYRQAAGRGLQLLFYSVGIGQISSEVPQNLSASRPQDRQFILSSKKLLLSDSGFYLCAWSVESSGANVLTFGAGSRLTVL.

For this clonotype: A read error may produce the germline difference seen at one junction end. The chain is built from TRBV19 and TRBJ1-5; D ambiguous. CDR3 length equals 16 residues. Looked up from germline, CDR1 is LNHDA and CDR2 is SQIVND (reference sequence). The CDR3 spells CASSIYPWNSKQPQHF. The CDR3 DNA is TGTGCCAGTAGTATTTACCCGTGGAATAGCAAACAGCCCCAGCATTTT. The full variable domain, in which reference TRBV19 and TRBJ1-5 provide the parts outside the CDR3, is DGGITQSPKYLFRKEGQNVTLSCEQNLNHDAMYWYRQDPGQGLRLIYYSQIVNDFQKGDIAEGYSVSREKKESFPLTVTSAQKNPTAFYLCASSIYPWNSKQPQHFGDGTRLSIL.

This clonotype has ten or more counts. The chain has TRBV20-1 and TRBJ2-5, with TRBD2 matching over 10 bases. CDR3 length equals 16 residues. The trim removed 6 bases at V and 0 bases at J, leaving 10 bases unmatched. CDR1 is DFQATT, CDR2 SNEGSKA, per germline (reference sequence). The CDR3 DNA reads TGCAGTGCCCGAGCGGGAGGGCCCCGGAACCAAGAGACCCAGTACTTC. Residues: CSARAGGPRNQETQYF.

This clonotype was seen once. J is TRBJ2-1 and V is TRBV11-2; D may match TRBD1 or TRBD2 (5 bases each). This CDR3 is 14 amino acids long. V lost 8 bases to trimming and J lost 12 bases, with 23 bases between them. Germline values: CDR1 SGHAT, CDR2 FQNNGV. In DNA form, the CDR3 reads TGTGCCAGCGGATACCCCCCTACCGGGACCCCGCAGTTCTTC. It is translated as CASGYPPTGTPQFF.

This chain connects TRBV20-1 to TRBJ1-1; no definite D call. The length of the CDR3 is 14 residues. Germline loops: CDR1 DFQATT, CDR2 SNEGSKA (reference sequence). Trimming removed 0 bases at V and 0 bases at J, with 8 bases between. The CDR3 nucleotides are TGCAGTGCTAGAGATGCAACGGTGAACACTGAAGCTTTCTTT. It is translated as CSARDATVNTEAFF.

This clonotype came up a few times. CDR3 DNA sequence: TGTGCCAGCAGCGTAGGAACAGGGACGGGATACGAGCAGTACTTC. Protein sequence: CASSVGTGTGYEQYF. This chain joins TRBV9 and TRBJ2-7; weak D call: TRBD1 (6 bases). The germline gives CDR1 SGDLS, CDR2 YYNGEE. The CDR3 has 15 residues. Trimming removed 0 bases from V and 4 bases from J, with 14 bases in between. Based on the CDR3 plus reference TRBV9 and TRBJ2-7, the full variable domain is DSGVTQTPKHLITATGQRVTLRCSPRSGDLSVYWYQQSLDQGLQFLIQYYNGEERAKGNILERFSAQQFPDLHSELNLSSLELGDSALYFCASSVGTGTGYEQYFGPGTRLTVT.

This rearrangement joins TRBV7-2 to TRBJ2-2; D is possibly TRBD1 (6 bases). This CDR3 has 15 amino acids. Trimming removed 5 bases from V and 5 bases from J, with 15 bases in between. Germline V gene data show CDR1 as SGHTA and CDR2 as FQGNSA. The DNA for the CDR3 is TGTGCCAGCAGCCCCCGGACAGTGGGGACCGGGGAGCTGTTTTTT. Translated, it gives CASSPRTVGTGELFF.

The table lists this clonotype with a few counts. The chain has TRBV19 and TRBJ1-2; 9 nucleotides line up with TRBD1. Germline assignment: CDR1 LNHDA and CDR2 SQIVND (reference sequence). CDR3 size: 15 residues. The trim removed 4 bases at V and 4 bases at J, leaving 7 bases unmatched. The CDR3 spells CASSTTGGTGYGYTF. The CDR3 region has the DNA TGTGCCAGTAGTACCACAGGGGGCACTGGCTATGGCTACACCTTC.

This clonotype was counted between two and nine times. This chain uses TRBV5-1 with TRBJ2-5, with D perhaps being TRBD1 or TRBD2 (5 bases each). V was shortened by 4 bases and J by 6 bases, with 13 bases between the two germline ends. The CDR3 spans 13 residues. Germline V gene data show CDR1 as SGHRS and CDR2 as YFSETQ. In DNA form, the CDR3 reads TGCGCCAGCAGCCCCGGGACCGCAAAGACCCAGTACTTC. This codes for CASSPGTAKTQYF.

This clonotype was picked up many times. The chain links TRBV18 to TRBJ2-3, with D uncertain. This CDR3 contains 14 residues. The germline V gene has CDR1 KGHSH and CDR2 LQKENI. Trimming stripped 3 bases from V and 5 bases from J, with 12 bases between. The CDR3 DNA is TGTGCCAGCTCACCTAGAAGGGTACAAGATACGCAGTATTTT. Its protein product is CASSPRRVQDTQYF.

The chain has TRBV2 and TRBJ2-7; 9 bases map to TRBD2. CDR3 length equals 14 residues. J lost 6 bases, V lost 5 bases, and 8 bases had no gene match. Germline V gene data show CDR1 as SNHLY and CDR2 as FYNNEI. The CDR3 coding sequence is TGTGCCAGCAGTTCAACCGGGACTAGCAGCGAGCAGTACTTC. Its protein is CASSSTGTSSEQYF.

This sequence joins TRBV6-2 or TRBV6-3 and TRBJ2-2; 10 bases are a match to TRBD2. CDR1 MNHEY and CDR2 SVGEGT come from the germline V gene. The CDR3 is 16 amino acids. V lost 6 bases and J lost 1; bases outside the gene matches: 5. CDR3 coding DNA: TGTGCCAGCAGCACACCTAGCGGGGGGAACACCGGGGAGCTGTTTTTT. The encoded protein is CASSTPSGGNTGELFF.

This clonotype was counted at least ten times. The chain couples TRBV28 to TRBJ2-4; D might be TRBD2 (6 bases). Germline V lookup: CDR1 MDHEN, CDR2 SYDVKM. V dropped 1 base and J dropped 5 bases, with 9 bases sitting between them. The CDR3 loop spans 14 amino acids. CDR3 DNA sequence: TGTGCCAGCAGTTTATCGGGGGTTCAAAACATTCAGTACTTC. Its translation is CASSLSGVQNIQYF.

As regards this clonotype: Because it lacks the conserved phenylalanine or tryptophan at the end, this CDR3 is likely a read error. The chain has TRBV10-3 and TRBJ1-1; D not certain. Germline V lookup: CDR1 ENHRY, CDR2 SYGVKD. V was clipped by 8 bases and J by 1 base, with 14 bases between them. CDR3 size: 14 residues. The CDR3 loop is CAIRPIRENTEAFS. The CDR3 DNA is TGTGCCATCCGACCGATTAGGGAGAACACTGAAGCTTTCTCT.

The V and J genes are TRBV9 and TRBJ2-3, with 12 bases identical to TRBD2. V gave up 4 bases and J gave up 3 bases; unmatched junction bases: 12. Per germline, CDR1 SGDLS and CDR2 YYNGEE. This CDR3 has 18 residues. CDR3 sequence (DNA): TGTGCCAGCAGCCATAGAAGCCTAGCGGGGGGGCTGACAGATACGCAGTATTTT. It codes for CASSHRSLAGGLTDTQYF.